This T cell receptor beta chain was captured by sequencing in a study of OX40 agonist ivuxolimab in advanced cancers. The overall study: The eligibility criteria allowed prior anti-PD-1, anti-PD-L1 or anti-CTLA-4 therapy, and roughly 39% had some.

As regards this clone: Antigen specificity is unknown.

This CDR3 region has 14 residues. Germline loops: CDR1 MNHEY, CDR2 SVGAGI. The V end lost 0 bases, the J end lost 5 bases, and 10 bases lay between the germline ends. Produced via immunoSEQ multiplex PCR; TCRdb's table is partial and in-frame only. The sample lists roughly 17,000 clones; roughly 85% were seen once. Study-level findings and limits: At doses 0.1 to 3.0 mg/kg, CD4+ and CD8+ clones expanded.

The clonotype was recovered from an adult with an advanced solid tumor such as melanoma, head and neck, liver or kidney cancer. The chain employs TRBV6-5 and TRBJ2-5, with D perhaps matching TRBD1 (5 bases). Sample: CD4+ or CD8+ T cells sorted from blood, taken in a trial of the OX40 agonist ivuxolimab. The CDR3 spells CASSYSKGWETQYF. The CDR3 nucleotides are TGTGCCAGCAGTTACTCCAAGGGGTGGGAGACCCAGTACTTC.